This entry lists 32 T cell receptor beta chains sequenced from one sample in a study of CD8 T cells in Susac syndrome. Reverse transcription used roughly 0.5 to 1 ug RNA and random hexamers. One entry per CDR3 protein, called by TCRdb with MiXCR from the immunoSEQ multiplex PCR reads. The sample records about 430,000 distinct CDR3 sequences, 75% to 90% being singletons. The sequenced sample consisted of CD8+ T cells from PBMCs. Receptors originate from a human donor with multiple sclerosis.

The chain has TRBV28 and TRBJ2-1, with 7 bases lining up with TRBD1. V shed 2 bases, J shed 6 bases, and the junction held 10 bases outside the gene matches. Germline V gives CDR1 MDHEN, CDR2 SYDVKM. This CDR3 has 16 amino acids. CDR3 protein: CASSLLTGVLGNEQFF. The CDR3 DNA is TGTGCCAGCAGTTTACTAACAGGGGTTCTTGGCAATGAGCAGTTCTTC.

J is TRBJ2-2 and V is TRBV20-1; TRBD2 matches 10 bases. Germline CDR1 is DFQATT and CDR2 is SNEGSKA (reference sequence). V lost 0 bases and J lost 5; bases outside the gene matches: 12. The CDR3 runs to 18 residues. The CDR3 DNA reads TGCAGTGCTAGAGATGGAGCTAGCGGGAGCGAAGGGACCGGGGAGCTGTTTTTT. Translating gives CSARDGASGSEGTGELFF.

The V call is TRBV6-5, the J call TRBJ2-3; weak D call: TRBD1 (5 bases). The CDR3 sequence is 15 residues long. The germline CDR1 and CDR2 sequences are MNHEY and SVGAGI. Trimming stripped 2 bases from V and 3 bases from J, with 12 bases between. CDR3 coding DNA: TGTGCCAGCAGTTACCTGTCGACAGAAACAGATACGCAGTATTTT. Its translation: CASSYLSTETDTQYF.

V usage is TRBV29-1 and J usage is TRBJ2-2, with a tentative D call TRBD1 (7 bases). V shed 5 bases and J shed 3 bases, with 10 bases lying between them. This CDR3 region has 13 residues. Germline V gene data show CDR1 as SQVTM and CDR2 as ANQGSEA. The CDR3 nucleotides read TGCAGCGTTATCAGGGGGGACACCGGGGAGCTGTTTTTT. Translation: CSVIRGDTGELFF.

The rearrangement uses TRBV5-1 and TRBJ1-1; TRBD1 matches 10 bases. The V gene's germline CDR1 is SGHRS and CDR2 YFSETQ. Trimming removed 7 bases from V and 3 bases from J; junction bases left unmatched: 6. CDR3 size: 14 residues. In nucleotides, the CDR3 is TGCGCCAGCCTCCCTGGACAGGGGGACACTGAAGCTTTCTTT. It codes for CASLPGQGDTEAFF.

The rearrangement links TRBV5-4 to TRBJ2-5, with TRBD2 matching 7 bases. Germline lookup yields CDR1 SGHNT and CDR2 YYREEE (reference sequence). The length of the CDR3 is 14 residues. V trimming: 3 bases; J trimming: 2 bases; junction bases outside the gene matches: 4. The CDR3 sequence is CASSWEGLQETQYF. The CDR3 region has the DNA TGTGCCAGCAGCTGGGAGGGCCTTCAAGAGACCCAGTACTTC. Supplemented by reference TRBV5-4 and TRBJ2-5, the full variable domain reads ETGVTQSPTHLIKTRGQQVTLRCSSQSGHNTVSWYQQALGQGPQFIFQYYREEENGRGNFPPRFSGLQFPNYSSELNVNALELDDSALYLCASSWEGLQETQYFGPGTRLLVL.

The V gene is TRBV4-2, the J gene TRBJ1-1; the D gene is possibly TRBD1 (5 bases). Per germline, CDR1 LGHNA and CDR2 YNFKEQ. This CDR3 contains 15 residues. The V end was cut by 3 bases, the J end by 1 base, with 12 bases between. The CDR3 nucleotides are TGTGCCAGCAGCCAGCGACGGGGACCGAACACTGAAGCTTTCTTT. Residues: CASSQRRGPNTEAFF.

The chain recombines TRBV2 with TRBJ2-1; tentatively, D is TRBD1 (6 bases). Germline V gene data show CDR1 as SNHLY and CDR2 as FYNNEI. V lost 11 bases and J lost 10, with 15 bases in between. There are 11 residues in the CDR3. The CDR3 here is CASRGIREQFF. In nucleotides, the CDR3 is TGTGCCTCCAGGGGTATTCGGGAGCAGTTCTTC. The full variable domain, in which reference TRBV2 and TRBJ2-1 provide the parts outside the CDR3, is EPEVTQTPSHQVTQMGQEVILRCVPISNHLYFYWYRQILGQKVEFLVSFYNNEISEKSEIFDDQFSVERPDGSNFTLKIRSTKLEDSAMYFCASRGIREQFFGPGTRLTVL.

The V gene is TRBV2, the J gene TRBJ1-5; D is unresolved. CDR3 length equals 16 residues. CDR1 is SNHLY and CDR2 is FYNNEI in the germline V gene. The V gene lost 6 bases and the J gene lost 0 bases, with 15 bases spanning the gap. Here the CDR3 DNA reads TGTGCCAGCAGGTTATTGGAGGGTGGTAGCAATCAGCCCCAGCATTTT. Its protein is CASRLLEGGSNQPQHF.

This clonotype showed up just once. This chain joins TRBV30 and TRBJ2-7; the D call may be TRBD1 or TRBD2 (5 bases each). V shed 1 base and J shed 7 bases, with 8 bases lying between them. The germline V gene encodes CDR1 GTSNPN and CDR2 SVGIG (reference sequence). The CDR3 sequence is 11 residues long. This chain's CDR3 is CAWSGGKEQYF. CDR3 in DNA: TGTGCCTGGAGTGGGGGGAAGGAGCAGTACTTC.

The chain is built from TRBV28 and TRBJ2-2; 9 bases align to TRBD1. The CDR3 length is 19 residues. Germline CDR1 MDHEN, CDR2 SYDVKM. The J segment lost 4 bases and the V segment lost 4 bases, leaving 16 bases of the junction unmatched. The CDR3 nucleotides read TGTGCCAGCAGTTCACCCGGGACAGGGCTTGGGGGTATCACCGGGGAGCTGTTTTTT. This codes for CASSSPGTGLGGITGELFF.

For the CDR3, the DNA is TGTGCCAGCAGCTTGACAGGGTTTCGAGAGGAAAACGCGAACACCGGGGAGCTGTTTTTT. Its translation is CASSLTGFREENANTGELFF. V usage is TRBV5-6 and J usage is TRBJ2-2; D possibly corresponds to TRBD1 (6 bases). CDR3 length: 20 residues. V lost 1 base and J 0 bases, leaving 22 bases between the germline ends. CDR1 is SGHDT and CDR2 is YYEEEE in the germline V gene. Full variable domain (missing parts from reference TRBV5-6 and TRBJ2-2): DAGVTQSPTHLIKTRGQQVTLRCSPKSGHDTVSWYQQALGQGPQFIFQYYEEEERQRGNFPDRFSGHQFPNYSSELNVNALLLGDSALYLCASSLTGFREENANTGELFFGEGSRLTVL.

The V and J genes are TRBV4-1 and TRBJ2-1; TRBD2 agrees at 8 bases. There are 15 residues in the CDR3. V trimming: 6 bases; J trimming: 6 bases; junction bases outside the gene matches: 10. Germline V CDR1 and CDR2: MGHRA, YSYEKL. CDR3: CASRKAASGLNEQFF. In DNA, the CDR3 is TGCGCCAGCAGGAAGGCGGCTAGCGGGCTCAATGAGCAGTTCTTC.

This chain connects TRBV28 to TRBJ2-3; 11 positions agree with TRBD2. This CDR3 is built from 15 residues. The J segment lost 2 bases and the V segment lost 8 bases, leaving 6 bases of the junction unmatched. The germline V gene encodes CDR1 MDHEN and CDR2 SYDVKM. The CDR3 is CASGSGRGITDTQYF. In DNA, the CDR3 is TGTGCCAGCGGTAGCGGGAGGGGCATCACAGATACGCAGTATTTT.

V gene TRBV30 combines with J gene TRBJ2-2; D gene unclear. The CDR3 has 14 amino acids. Trimming pared 0 bases from V and 2 bases from J, leaving 7 bases between. CDR1 and CDR2 (germline): GTSNPN, SVGIG (reference sequence). The CDR3 sequence is CAWSVNRNTGELFF. The CDR3 DNA reads TGTGCCTGGAGTGTCAACAGAAACACCGGGGAGCTGTTTTTT.

The chain combines TRBV2 with TRBJ1-1; D is unresolved. Germline V CDR1 and CDR2: SNHLY, FYNNEI. V was trimmed by 9 bases and J by 1 base, leaving 12 bases between them. The CDR3 is 13 residues long. This CDR3 is CARFRLGNTEAFF. The CDR3 DNA follows: TGTGCCAGGTTCAGGTTAGGGAACACTGAAGCTTTCTTT.

The rearrangement joins TRBV6-1 to TRBJ1-2; possibly TRBD1 for D (6 bases). CDR1 and CDR2 (germline): MNHNS, SASEGT. V lost 3 bases and J 2 bases, leaving 13 bases between the germline ends. The CDR3 loop spans 15 amino acids. CDR3 sequence (DNA): TGTGCCAGCAGTGACCGAAGGGGGGAGAACTATGGCTACACCTTC. This sequence encodes CASSDRRGENYGYTF.

The genes are TRBV20-1 and TRBJ2-7; a possible D gene is TRBD1 (6 bases). V was pared by 6 bases and J by 0 bases, with 12 bases between. The germline V gene has CDR1 DFQATT and CDR2 SNEGSKA (reference sequence). CDR3 length: 13 amino acids. The CDR3 sequence: CSARTGSSYEQYF. CDR3 bases: TGCAGTGCCAGAACAGGGTCCTCCTACGAGCAGTACTTC.

The chain links TRBV28 to TRBJ2-7; the match to TRBD2 covers 8 bases. Germline V gives CDR1 MDHEN, CDR2 SYDVKM. Germline trimming cut 5 bases from V and 4 bases from J; bases unmatched to any gene: 4. This CDR3 is 13 amino acids long. This CDR3 is CASSPPGGYEQYF. The CDR3 bases are TGTGCCAGCAGTCCGCCGGGGGGGTACGAGCAGTACTTC. Drawing the rest from reference TRBV28 and TRBJ2-7, the complete variable domain is DVKVTQSSRYLVKRTGEKVFLECVQDMDHENMFWYRQDPGLGLRLIYFSYDVKMKEKGDIPEGYSVSREKKERFSLILESASTNQTSMYLCASSPPGGYEQYFGPGTRLTVT.

This rearrangement joins TRBV20-1 to TRBJ2-7; D tentatively fits TRBD1 or TRBD2 (6 bases each). This CDR3 is built from 17 residues. The germline V and J ends were trimmed by 6 bases and 2 bases, with 26 bases remaining between them. CDR1 is DFQATT and CDR2 is SNEGSKA in the germline V gene (reference sequence). CDR3 region: CSAVDLGRRDKAYEQYF. The CDR3 bases are TGCAGTGCGGTGGATTTAGGTAGGAGGGACAAGGCCTACGAGCAGTACTTC.

This clonotype was observed once. This chain connects TRBV20-1 to TRBJ2-7; D unclear. V dropped 1 base and J dropped 2 bases, with 9 bases sitting between them. From germline, CDR1 is DFQATT and CDR2 SNEGSKA (reference sequence). This CDR3 comprises 13 residues. The CDR3 loop reads CSARGTATYEQYF. The CDR3 coding sequence is TGCAGTGCTAGAGGAACGGCAACCTACGAGCAGTACTTC.

This rearrangement joins TRBV3-1 to TRBJ2-1; TRBD2 agrees at 8 bases. Per germline, CDR1 LGHDT and CDR2 YNNKEL (reference sequence). V shed 0 bases, J shed 6 bases, and the junction held 10 bases outside the gene matches. The CDR3 length is 17 residues. The CDR3 DNA is TGTGCCAGCAGCCAAGACGGGGCGGGAGGAGTTCGCAATGAGCAGTTCTTC. It specifies CASSQDGAGGVRNEQFF.

The V call is TRBV7-8, the J call TRBJ2-7, with TRBD1 as a possible D gene (5 bases). The V end was cut by 1 base, the J end by 4 bases, with 14 bases between. CDR3 length equals 15 residues. CDR1 is SGHVS, CDR2 FQNEAQ, per germline. This chain's CDR3 is CASSLVGQGGYEQYF. The DNA for the CDR3 is TGTGCCAGCAGCTTAGTTGGGCAGGGTGGTTACGAGCAGTACTTC.

J is TRBJ2-1 and V is TRBV3-1; D may correspond to TRBD1 or TRBD2 (7 bases each). The V gene lost 10 bases and the J gene lost 8 bases, with 12 bases spanning the gap. The CDR3 runs to 11 residues. Germline-derived CDR1 and CDR2 are LGHDT and YNNKEL (reference sequence). In DNA, the CDR3 is TGTGCCACCAGGGGGGGACATGAGCAGTTCTTC. Residues: CATRGGHEQFF.

V is TRBV6-2 or TRBV6-3 and J is TRBJ2-1; the D gene is possibly TRBD2 (5 bases). CDR3 length: 14 amino acids. The germline V and J ends were trimmed by 2 bases and 8 bases, with 13 bases remaining between them. Germline V gene sequence: CDR1 MNHEY, CDR2 SVGEGT. CDR3 region: CASSYTSLVYEQFF. For the CDR3, the DNA is TGTGCCAGCAGTTACACTAGTTTGGTGTATGAGCAGTTCTTC.

The V call is TRBV5-6, the J call TRBJ1-3; 9 positions agree with TRBD1. CDR1 and CDR2 (germline): SGHDT, YYEEEE. The CDR3 covers 18 residues. Germline trimming cut 3 bases from V and 3 bases from J; bases unmatched to any gene: 13. The CDR3 here is CASSSYLGTGHVGNTIYF. CDR3 coding DNA: TGTGCCAGCAGCTCCTACCTTGGGACAGGGCACGTTGGAAACACCATATATTTT.

The chain recombines TRBV19 with TRBJ2-7, with 10 bases aligning to TRBD2. CDR1 and CDR2 (germline): LNHDA, SQIVND (reference sequence). This CDR3 is built from 16 residues. With 5 bases clipped from V and 2 bases from J, the junction kept 9 bases outside the gene matches. CDR3 DNA: TGTGCCAGTAGTTCTTCAGCGGGAGGGCCGACCTACGAGCAGTACTTC. Protein sequence: CASSSSAGGPTYEQYF.

The chain carries TRBV7-9 and TRBJ1-2; no clear D. This CDR3 is 13 amino acids long. The germline V gene has CDR1 SEHNR and CDR2 FQNEAQ (reference sequence). The V and J ends lost 6 bases and 2 bases respectively, with 10 bases between them. Here the CDR3 reads CASSSLVNYGYTF. The CDR3 nucleotides read TGTGCCAGCAGTTCGTTGGTGAACTATGGCTACACCTTC.

This chain links TRBV4-1 with TRBJ2-2; 7 bases match TRBD1. J was trimmed by 7 bases and V by 3 bases; bases with no gene match: 11. Germline V gives CDR1 MGHRA, CDR2 YSYEKL. The CDR3 covers 16 residues. CDR3 DNA: TGCGCCAGCAGCCACGGCCTGGGACAGTTCCTCGGGGAGCTGTTTTTT. This codes for CASSHGLGQFLGELFF.

The chain carries TRBV6-5 and TRBJ2-7, with 7 bases aligning to TRBD1. The CDR3 is 12 residues long. V gave up 5 bases and J gave up 12 bases; unmatched junction bases: 10. The germline V gene has CDR1 MNHEY and CDR2 SVGAGI. The CDR3 sequence: CASSETGKSPYF. The CDR3 DNA sequence: TGTGCCAGCAGTGAGACAGGGAAGTCGCCGTACTTC.

The gene calls are TRBV3-1 and TRBJ1-1, with TRBD1 as a possible D gene (6 bases). The CDR3 consists of 16 residues. Germline V gives CDR1 LGHDT, CDR2 YNNKEL (reference sequence). V gave up 4 bases and J gave up 1 base, with 16 bases separating them. The CDR3 region has the DNA TGTGCCAGCAGCCCCTCCTCGGACAGACCGAACACTGAAGCTTTCTTT. As protein: CASSPSSDRPNTEAFF.

The genes are TRBV4-1 and TRBJ2-5; D is unclear. The length of the CDR3 is 15 residues. V was shortened by 0 bases and J by 1 base, with 9 bases between the two germline ends. Germline values: CDR1 MGHRA, CDR2 YSYEKL. Here the CDR3 reads CASSQDQRVQETQYF. The CDR3 coding sequence is TGCGCCAGCAGCCAAGATCAACGGGTCCAAGAGACCCAGTACTTC.